This T cell receptor (beta chain) was found in a study of Ad26.COV2.S vaccination and SARS-CoV-2 variants. Study-wide context: Dosing was one shot or two shots 56 days apart. Study results and limitations: Comparable non-spike TCR breadth was observed in vaccine and placebo recipients.

As for treatment: 19 received Ad26.COV2.S at low or high dose, single or two shots; about five received placebo; per-sample allocation not given. Vaccine and placebo recipients were sampled on day 63 after the first injection. Libraries were prepared by immunoSEQ multiplex PCR; TCRdb keeps only in-frame clonotypes and omits some of them. The sample contains about 350,000 clones, around nine tenths of which appear only once. Remarks on this clone: Its antigen remains unknown.

CDR3 length equals 16 residues. The V and J ends lost 0 bases and 3 bases respectively, with 14 bases between them. Germline V gene sequence: CDR1 MNHEY, CDR2 SVGEGT. The input for sequencing was peripheral blood, taken in a trial of Ad26.COV2.S vaccine versus placebo. This clonotype was obtained from a person between 18 and 59 years old who received the Ad26.COV2.S COVID-19 vaccine or a placebo. The J gene is TRBJ1-2, the V gene TRBV6-2 or TRBV6-3, with a weak D call TRBD1 (6 bases). The CDR3 reads CASSYSLSGQHYGYTF. The CDR3 bases are TGTGCCAGCAGTTACTCATTAAGCGGACAGCACTATGGCTACACCTTC.